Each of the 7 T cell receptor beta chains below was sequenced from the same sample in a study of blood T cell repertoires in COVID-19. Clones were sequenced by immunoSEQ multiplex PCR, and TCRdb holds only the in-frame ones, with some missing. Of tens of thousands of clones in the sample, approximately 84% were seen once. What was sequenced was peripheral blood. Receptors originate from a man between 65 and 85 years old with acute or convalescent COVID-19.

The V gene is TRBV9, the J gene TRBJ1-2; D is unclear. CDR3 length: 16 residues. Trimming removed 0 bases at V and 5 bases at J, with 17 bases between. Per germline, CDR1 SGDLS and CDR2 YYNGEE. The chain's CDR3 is CASSVVGTTRGYGYTF. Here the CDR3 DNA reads TGTGCCAGCAGCGTAGTCGGCACTACCAGAGGGTATGGCTACACCTTC. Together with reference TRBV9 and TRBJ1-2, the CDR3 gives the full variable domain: DSGVTQTPKHLITATGQRVTLRCSPRSGDLSVYWYQQSLDQGLQFLIQYYNGEERAKGNILERFSAQQFPDLHSELNLSSLELGDSALYFCASSVVGTTRGYGYTFGSGTRLTVV.

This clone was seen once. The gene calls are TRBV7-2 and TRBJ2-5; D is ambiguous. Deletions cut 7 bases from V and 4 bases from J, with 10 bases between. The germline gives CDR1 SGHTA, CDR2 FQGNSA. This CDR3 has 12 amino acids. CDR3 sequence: CASMKYSETQYF. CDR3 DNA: TGTGCCAGCATGAAGTACTCAGAGACCCAGTACTTC.

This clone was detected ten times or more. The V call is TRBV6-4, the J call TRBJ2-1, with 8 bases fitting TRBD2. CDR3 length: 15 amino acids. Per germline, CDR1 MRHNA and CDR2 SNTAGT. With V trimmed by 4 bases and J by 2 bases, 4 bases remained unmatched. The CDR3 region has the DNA TGTGCCAGCAGTGCAGCGGGGGAGCCCTACAATGAGCAGTTCTTC. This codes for CASSAAGEPYNEQFF.

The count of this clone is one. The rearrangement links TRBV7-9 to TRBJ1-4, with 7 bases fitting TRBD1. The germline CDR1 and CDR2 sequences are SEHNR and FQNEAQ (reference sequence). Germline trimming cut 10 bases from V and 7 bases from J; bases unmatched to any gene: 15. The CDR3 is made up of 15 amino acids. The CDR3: CATHPPDRVGEKLFF. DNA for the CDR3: TGTGCCACCCATCCCCCCGACAGGGTTGGTGAAAAACTGTTTTTT.

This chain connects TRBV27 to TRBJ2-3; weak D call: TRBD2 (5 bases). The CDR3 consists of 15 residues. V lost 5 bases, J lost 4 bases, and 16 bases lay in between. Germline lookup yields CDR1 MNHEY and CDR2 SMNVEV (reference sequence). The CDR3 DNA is TGTGCCAGCAGTGCCCGGGATCCTCGGGCAGATACGCAGTATTTT. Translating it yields CASSARDPRADTQYF.

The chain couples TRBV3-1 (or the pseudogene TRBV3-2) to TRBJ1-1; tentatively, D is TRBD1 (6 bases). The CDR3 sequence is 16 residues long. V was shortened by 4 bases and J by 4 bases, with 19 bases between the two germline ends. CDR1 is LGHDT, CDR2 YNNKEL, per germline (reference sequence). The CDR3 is CASSLTPGAKGTEAFF. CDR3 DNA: TGTGCCAGCAGCCTAACACCAGGGGCCAAAGGCACTGAAGCTTTCTTT.

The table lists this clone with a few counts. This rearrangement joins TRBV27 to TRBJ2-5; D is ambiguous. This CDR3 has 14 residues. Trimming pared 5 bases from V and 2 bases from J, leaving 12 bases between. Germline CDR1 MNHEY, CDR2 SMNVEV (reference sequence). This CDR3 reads CASSRTVVQETQYF. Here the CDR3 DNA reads TGTGCCAGCAGTCGCACGGTAGTTCAAGAGACCCAGTACTTC.